The entry below gives a single T cell receptor (beta chain) sequence along with its context. The length of the CDR3 is 14 residues. Per the germline V gene, CDR1 is SGHDT and CDR2 is YYEEEE. V was shortened by 2 bases and J by 6 bases, with 14 bases between the two germline ends. The sample comes from a study of CD8 T cells in Susac syndrome. With random hexamers, reverse transcription was performed on roughly 0.5 to 1 ug of RNA. TCRdb analysed the immunoSEQ multiplex PCR reads with MiXCR anew, one entry per CDR3 protein. The top ten clones hold 0.15% to 0.2% of a sample with under 200,000 distinct CDR3 sequences, approximately 95% of them seen once. FACS was used to enrich TEMRA cells, whereas the CD8+ and CD4+ T cells were obtained by negative isolation.

Material: CD8+ T cells from PBMCs. J is TRBJ1-2 and V is TRBV5-6; a weak D match, TRBD1 (6 bases). The sequence was collected from a human donor with multiple sclerosis. The CDR3 loop is CASSLLGQLDGYTF. The CDR3 region has the DNA TGTGCCAGCAGCTTACTAGGACAGCTGGATGGCTACACCTTC.